One and the same sample provided the 32 T cell receptor beta chains below, sequenced in a study of T cell responses to AZD1222 COVID-19 vaccine. Assay: immunoSEQ multiplex PCR; the TCRdb copy retains only in-frame clones and omits some. Here the sample spans about 120,000 clones, 65% to 90% being singletons. The input for sequencing was peripheral blood, taken on day 0 of AZD1222 vaccination. The receptors were sampled from an adult in good health.

The chain combines TRBV5-4 with TRBJ2-2; D not resolved. The CDR3 covers 15 residues. The germline V and J ends were trimmed by 0 bases and 4 bases, with 10 bases remaining between them. Germline V gives CDR1 SGHNT, CDR2 YYREEE (reference sequence). The CDR3 is CASSLDSRFTGELFF. The CDR3 DNA follows: TGTGCCAGCAGCTTGGACAGCCGATTCACCGGGGAGCTGTTTTTT.

A word on this clone: At one end, the junction sequence differs from germline, possibly due to a read error. This chain links TRBV7-3 with TRBJ1-2, with 9 bases aligning to TRBD1. The CDR3 totals 15 residues. Looked up from germline, CDR1 is SGHTA and CDR2 is FQGTGA. The CDR3 is CASSLTGGAGYGYTF. CDR3 coding DNA: TGTGCCAGCAGTTTAACAGGGGGCGCGGGCTATGGCTACACCTTC.

In DNA form, the CDR3 reads TGTGCCAGCAGCCGTGCTGCGGGTTTGAACACTGAAGCTTTCTTT. Translated: CASSRAAGLNTEAFF. The rearrangement links TRBV5-4 to TRBJ1-1, with D hard to call. Between the trimmed V and J ends, which lost 4 bases and 0 bases, there was a span of 13 bases. Germline V gene sequence: CDR1 SGHNT, CDR2 YYREEE (reference sequence). The CDR3 loop spans 15 amino acids.

The chain carries TRBV11-2 and TRBJ1-4; 8 bases line up with TRBD1. Germline V gene data show CDR1 as SGHAT and CDR2 as FQNNGV. Unmatched junction bases numbered 5, after V lost 5 bases and J lost 3 bases. CDR3 length: 15 residues. CDR3 loop: CASSRDRGANEKLFF. CDR3 coding DNA: TGTGCCAGCAGCAGAGACAGGGGCGCTAATGAAAAACTGTTTTTT.

The chain links TRBV5-1 to TRBJ1-1; D ambiguous. Germline V gene lookup returns CDR1 SGHRS and CDR2 YFSETQ. The CDR3 has 11 residues. V lost 3 bases to trimming and J lost 3 bases, with 3 bases between them. The CDR3 reads CASSSDTEAFF. CDR3 bases: TGCGCCAGCAGCTCGGACACTGAAGCTTTCTTT.

This clone occurred once. The rearrangement uses TRBV2 and TRBJ2-3; no definite D call. This CDR3 is 14 amino acids long. Trimming cost V 10 bases and J 4 bases, with 18 bases left between them. The germline V gene encodes CDR1 SNHLY and CDR2 FYNNEI. The CDR3 bases are TGTGCCATTCCAAGGGTGCTAGAGTCAGATACGCAGTATTTT. It is translated as CAIPRVLESDTQYF.

The chain carries TRBV19 and TRBJ1-5; the D is unclear. Trimming removed 7 bases from V and 4 bases from J, with 20 bases in between. In germline, CDR1 is LNHDA, CDR2 SQIVND (reference sequence). The CDR3 spans 16 residues. This chain's CDR3 is CASNWRGSPPNQPQHF. CDR3 nucleotides: TGTGCCAGTAATTGGAGAGGATCCCCCCCTAATCAGCCCCAGCATTTT. Full variable domain (missing parts from reference TRBV19 and TRBJ1-5): DGGITQSPKYLFRKEGQNVTLSCEQNLNHDAMYWYRQDPGQGLRLIYYSQIVNDFQKGDIAEGYSVSREKKESFPLTVTSAQKNPTAFYLCASNWRGSPPNQPQHFGDGTRLSIL.

The rearrangement links TRBV2 to TRBJ2-5; TRBD2 is a possible D gene (6 bases). The CDR3 consists of 14 residues. Trimming removed 2 bases at V and 5 bases at J, with 12 bases between. CDR1 and CDR2 (germline): SNHLY, FYNNEI. The CDR3 spells CASSEIGGRETQYF. The CDR3 region has the DNA TGTGCCAGCAGTGAAATTGGGGGGAGGGAGACCCAGTACTTC.

The V gene is TRBV30, the J gene TRBJ1-6, with D possibly TRBD1 on 5 matching bases. The CDR3 has 15 residues. Germline CDR1 is GTSNPN and CDR2 is SVGIG (reference sequence). The ends were cut back, 0 bases at V and 13 bases at J, with 19 bases in the middle. The CDR3 nucleotides are TGTGCCTGGAGTGTACAGGAGGGGAGAGTAATGCCCCTCCACTTT. It translates to CAWSVQEGRVMPLHF.

J is TRBJ1-1 and V is TRBV7-9; D unresolved. The germline V and J ends were trimmed by 2 bases and 11 bases, with 12 bases remaining between them. The CDR3 runs 12 residues. CDR1 SEHNR and CDR2 FQNEAQ come from the germline V gene (reference sequence). The CDR3 DNA reads as TGTGCCAGCAGCTTAAAGGTTGCGGAGGCTTTCTTT. It encodes CASSLKVAEAFF.

This sequence joins TRBV2 and TRBJ1-5; D remains ambiguous. V lost 10 bases, J lost 9 bases, and 13 bases lay in between. This CDR3 has 11 residues. Germline V gene sequence: CDR1 SNHLY, CDR2 FYNNEI. In DNA, the CDR3 is TGTGCCACCGGCCCCGGCGGGCCCCAGCATTTT. It specifies CATGPGGPQHF.

The chain links TRBV2 to TRBJ1-2, with no clear D. The CDR3 extends over 12 amino acids. Germline assignment: CDR1 SNHLY and CDR2 FYNNEI. V shed 3 bases and J shed 2 bases, with 4 bases lying between them. CDR3 amino acids: CASSDGNYGYTF. The DNA for the CDR3 is TGTGCCAGCAGTGATGGGAACTATGGCTACACCTTC. The full variable domain, its missing parts supplied by reference TRBV2 and TRBJ1-2, is EPEVTQTPSHQVTQMGQEVILRCVPISNHLYFYWYRQILGQKVEFLVSFYNNEISEKSEIFDDQFSVERPDGSNFTLKIRSTKLEDSAMYFCASSDGNYGYTFGSGTRLTVV.

The chain uses TRBV7-9 and TRBJ1-2; D gene uncertain. Germline V gene lookup returns CDR1 SEHNR and CDR2 FQNEAQ (reference sequence). The CDR3 runs to 16 residues. The V end lost 0 bases, the J end lost 6 bases, and 17 bases lay between the germline ends. The CDR3 DNA is TGTGCCAGCAGCTTAGCCCACCCGGGTCCTGGTGATGGCTACACCTTC. Translation gives CASSLAHPGPGDGYTF.

The rearrangement links TRBV7-2 to TRBJ2-7, with D maybe TRBD1 (6 bases). Trimming cost V 1 base and J 0 bases, with 16 bases left between them. CDR1 is SGHTA, CDR2 FQGNSA, per germline. This CDR3 is built from 17 residues. In DNA, the CDR3 is TGTGCCAGCAGCTTAGGTTACAGGGCCCTGGGCTCCTACGAGCAGTACTTC. It yields the protein CASSLGYRALGSYEQYF. Looking up the rest from reference TRBV7-2 and TRBJ2-7 gives the full variable domain: GAGVSQSPSNKVTEKGKDVELRCDPISGHTALYWYRQSLGQGLEFLIYFQGNSAPDKSGLPSDRFSAERTGGSVSTLTIQRTQQEDSAVYLCASSLGYRALGSYEQYFGPGTRLTVT.

V and J are TRBV6-5 and TRBJ2-1, with 8 positions matching TRBD2. V was pared by 10 bases and J by 7 bases, with 12 bases of the junction left unmatched. The CDR3 is made up of 14 amino acids. The germline CDR1 and CDR2 sequences are MNHEY and SVGAGI. The CDR3 DNA reads TGTGCCACCTCCGGGAGGGGACTAGGAAATGAGCAGTTCTTC. Its protein product is CATSGRGLGNEQFF.

The V call is TRBV30, the J call TRBJ2-1; TRBD2 matches at 10 bases. The CDR3 runs to 14 residues. After removal of 7 bases from V and 2 bases from J, the junction contained 5 bases not matched to a gene. Germline values: CDR1 GTSNPN, CDR2 SVGIG (reference sequence). The CDR3 region is CASRTSGPYNEQFF. CDR3 nucleotide sequence: TGTGCCTCCCGGACTAGCGGCCCCTACAATGAGCAGTTCTTC. The full variable domain, with the rest looked up from reference TRBV30 and TRBJ2-1, is SQTIHQWPATLVQPVGSPLSLECTVEGTSNPNLYWYRQAAGRGLQLLFYSVGIGQISSEVPQNLSASRPQDRQFILSSKKLLLSDSGFYLCASRTSGPYNEQFFGPGTRLTVL.

V and J are TRBV5-1 and TRBJ1-5, with TRBD1 as a possible D gene (5 bases). V lost 4 bases and J 5 bases, leaving 16 bases between the germline ends. The germline CDR1 and CDR2 sequences are SGHRS and YFSETQ. The CDR3 has 15 amino acids. The CDR3 coding sequence is TGCGCCAGCAGCCCCGGGACGGGACTTGATCAGCCCCAGCATTTT. Translation: CASSPGTGLDQPQHF.

This clone was seen just once. The V and J genes are TRBV24-1 and TRBJ2-5, with TRBD2 identical over 11 bases. Germline values: CDR1 KGHDR, CDR2 SFDVKD. V shed 1 base and J 5 bases; nucleotides not matched to a gene: 5. This CDR3 spans 16 amino acids. CDR3 nucleotides: TGTGCCACCAGTGATTTCGGTCTAGCGGGAGGTGAGACCCAGTACTTC. Translated, it gives CATSDFGLAGGETQYF.

The V gene is TRBV7-3, the J gene TRBJ1-4; D is unresolved. V lost 8 bases and J 4 bases, leaving 20 bases between the germline ends. Germline V gene data show CDR1 as SGHTA and CDR2 as FQGTGA. This CDR3 spans 16 amino acids. DNA of the CDR3: TGTGCCAGCCCTATAGAGAGGAAAGACGATAATGAAAAACTGTTTTTT. Amino acid sequence: CASPIERKDDNEKLFF.

This rearrangement joins TRBV29-1 to TRBJ2-5, with TRBD2 matching over 15 bases. From germline, CDR1 is SQVTM and CDR2 ANQGSEA. V dropped 6 bases and J dropped 6; count of bases not matched to a gene: 2. The CDR3 is 13 residues long. CDR3 loop: CSVGTSGGQTQYF. Written as DNA, the CDR3 is TGCAGCGTCGGGACTAGCGGGGGGCAGACCCAGTACTTC.

The J gene is TRBJ2-7, the V gene TRBV2; tentatively, D is TRBD2 (6 bases). Trimming left V 10 bases short and J 4 bases short, with 14 bases between. The CDR3 length is 12 residues. CDR1 SNHLY and CDR2 FYNNEI come from the germline V gene. The CDR3 region is CATRGKVYEQYF. The CDR3 DNA reads as TGTGCCACACGGGGGAAGGTGTACGAGCAGTACTTC.

This clone was detected a few times. V gene TRBV5-1 combines with J gene TRBJ1-4; no clear D gene. This CDR3 has 15 residues. Deletions cut 0 bases from V and 2 bases from J, with 8 bases between. Germline lookup yields CDR1 SGHRS and CDR2 YFSETQ. The CDR3 nucleotides read TGCGCCAGCAGCTTGGCCCATATGACTAATGAAAAACTGTTTTTT. Amino acids: CASSLAHMTNEKLFF.

A single count supports this clone. This chain links TRBV30 with TRBJ2-2; 7 positions agree with TRBD2. There are 15 residues in the CDR3. Germline V lookup: CDR1 GTSNPN, CDR2 SVGIG (reference sequence). Germline trimming cut 3 bases from V and 6 bases from J; bases unmatched to any gene: 10. CDR3 in amino acids: CAWRPAGTTPGELFF. CDR3 DNA sequence: TGTGCCTGGAGGCCAGCCGGGACTACTCCCGGGGAGCTGTTTTTT.

The chain has TRBV28 and TRBJ2-1; D may be TRBD1 or TRBD2 (5 bases each). The V end was cut by 4 bases, the J end by 5 bases, with 18 bases between. The CDR3 has 16 amino acids. Germline-derived CDR1 and CDR2 are MDHEN and SYDVKM. The CDR3 region is CASSCQGCPRDNEQFF. The CDR3 DNA reads as TGTGCCAGCAGTTGCCAGGGTTGCCCGCGGGACAATGAGCAGTTCTTC.

The rearrangement uses TRBV27 and TRBJ2-6; D unclear. The length of the CDR3 is 18 residues. V was clipped by 0 bases and J by 2 bases, with 14 bases between them. The germline gives CDR1 MNHEY, CDR2 SMNVEV (reference sequence). The CDR3 bases are TGTGCCAGCAGTTTATCAGGTGGTAGTCAGACTGGGGCCAACGTCCTGACTTTC. Protein: CASSLSGGSQTGANVLTF.

The chain has TRBV7-7 and TRBJ2-2, with a possible D match to TRBD1 (5 bases). The CDR3 has 15 residues. The V end was cut by 5 bases, the J end by 1 base, with 11 bases between. The germline V gene encodes CDR1 SSHAT and CDR2 FNYEAQ (reference sequence). CDR3 sequence: CASSPTTGNTGELFF. The CDR3, as DNA: TGTGCCAGCAGCCCGACAACAGGGAACACCGGGGAGCTGTTTTTT.

This chain connects TRBV19 to TRBJ2-7; D gene ambiguous. V was trimmed by 3 bases and J by 0 bases, leaving 9 bases between them. The CDR3 is made up of 14 amino acids. CDR1 and CDR2 (germline): LNHDA, SQIVND (reference sequence). In nucleotides, the CDR3 is TGTGCCAGTAGTATGTCGGACCTCTCCTACGAGCAGTACTTC. This sequence encodes CASSMSDLSYEQYF.

This clone has only a few counts. The genes are TRBV28 and TRBJ2-6; D remains unclear. The CDR3 length is 18 residues. Germline CDR1 is MDHEN and CDR2 is SYDVKM. V was clipped by 5 bases and J by 4 bases, with 21 bases between them. Here the CDR3 DNA reads TGTGCCAGCAGTCCAGACGCATTCTGGGCTGCCGGGGCCAACGTCCTGACTTTC. This sequence encodes CASSPDAFWAAGANVLTF.

The chain is built from TRBV6-5 and TRBJ2-3; tentative D call: TRBD2 (5 bases). Germline CDR1 is MNHEY and CDR2 is SVGAGI. V was shortened by 8 bases and J by 1 base, with 16 bases between the two germline ends. CDR3 length: 15 amino acids. The CDR3 is CASFNYGEGTDTQYF. CDR3 sequence (DNA): TGTGCCAGCTTTAATTACGGGGAAGGCACAGATACGCAGTATTTT.

The CDR3 coding sequence is TGTGCCAGCAGCGTAGAGGGGGGTTATAATGAAAAACTGTTTTTT. Encoded protein: CASSVEGGYNEKLFF. The chain uses TRBV9 and TRBJ1-4; D may be TRBD1 (6 bases). Trimming shortened V by 0 bases and J by 4 bases, and 10 bases separated the two germline ends. Germline-derived CDR1 and CDR2 are SGDLS and YYNGEE. This CDR3 contains 15 residues.

The CDR3 sequence: CASSFFGGSNYGYTF. CDR3 sequence (DNA): TGTGCCAGCAGTTTCTTCGGGGGGTCTAACTATGGCTACACCTTC. The chain recombines TRBV28 with TRBJ1-2, with D tentatively TRBD1 (5 bases). Between the trimmed V and J ends, which lost 3 bases and 0 bases, there was a span of 11 bases. The CDR3 spans 15 residues. Germline V gives CDR1 MDHEN, CDR2 SYDVKM.

The V call is TRBV28, the J call TRBJ2-7; 8 nucleotides line up with TRBD1. Germline-derived CDR1 and CDR2 are MDHEN and SYDVKM. This CDR3 comprises 11 residues. The junction had 5 bases not matched to a gene; V was cut back by 6 bases and J by 10 bases. Written as DNA, the CDR3 is TGTGCCAGCAGGGCACAGGGGGTTCAGTACTTC. It translates to CASRAQGVQYF.